A selection of T cell receptor beta chains follows, all from one sample in a study of T cell repertoires in cytomegalovirus infection. These receptors' targets are unknown. TCRdb processed the reads anew with MiXCR; each CDR3 protein has one entry. The sample has around 200,000 distinct CDR3 sequences; around two fifths are singletons. Sequencing used CD8+ T cells from cultured PBMCs, obtained from culture after CMV antigen stimulation. The source is a human donor in good health (CMV status not recorded). Some clones in this sample may be carry-over from other donors' samples. Both conserved end residues are part of each CDR3. The order of the fields is V gene, D gene, J gene, clone size, CDR3 protein, CDR3 DNA. A D gene is named only where the DNA matches it firmly. Expanded clones are given a class, and other clones once, few, many or no size at all.

V: TRBV7-2
D: TRBD2
J: TRBJ2-6
size: NA
CDR3: CASSLSGGRANVLTF
DNA: TGTGCCAGCAGCTTATCGGGGGGAAGGGCCAACGTCCTGACTTTC

V: TRBV19
D: TRBD1
J: TRBJ2-7
size: NA
CDR3: CASSTDRGLYNEQYF
DNA: TGTGCCAGTAGTACCGACAGGGGGCTATACAACGAGCAGTACTTC

V: TRBV15
D: NA
J: TRBJ2-5
size: few
CDR3: CATSRLRARGGETQYF
DNA: TGTGCCACCAGCAGACTTCGGGCGCGGGGTGGGGAGACCCAGTACTTC

V: TRBV7-9
D: NA
J: TRBJ2-7
size: NA
CDR3: CASSPLHRVGADEQYF
DNA: TGTGCCAGCAGCCCGCTCCACAGGGTTGGAGCCGACGAGCAGTACTTC

V: TRBV7-3
D: NA
J: TRBJ2-5
size: NA
CDR3: CASSITTHGTQYF
DNA: TGTGCCAGCAGCATCACAACGCATGGGACCCAGTACTTC

V: TRBV12-3/TRBV12-4
D: NA
J: TRBJ2-1
size: NA
CDR3: CASSLLGYTMLSYNEQFF
DNA: TGTGCCAGCAGTCTCCTAGGTTACACTATGTTATCCTACAATGAGCAGTTCTTC

V: TRBV6-1
D: NA
J: TRBJ2-1
size: NA
CDR3: CASSEEIVQRQFF
DNA: TGTGCCAGCAGTGAAGAAATTGTCCAGCGGCAGTTCTTC

V: TRBV4-2
D: NA
J: TRBJ2-2
size: NA
CDR3: CASSQDRRQANTGELFF
DNA: TGTGCCAGCAGCCAAGATCGGCGTCAGGCGAACACCGGGGAGCTGTTTTTT

V: TRBV27
D: NA
J: TRBJ1-2
size: NA
CDR3: CASSPFRQGGVYGYTF
DNA: TGTGCCAGCAGTCCCTTCCGCCAGGGCGGGGTCTATGGCTACACCTTC

V: TRBV12-3/TRBV12-4
D: NA
J: TRBJ2-7
size: NA
CDR3: CASSSPLGGAYEQYF
DNA: TGTGCCAGCAGTTCCCCCCTCGGAGGGGCCTACGAGCAGTACTTC

V: TRBV28
D: TRBD1
J: TRBJ2-3
size: NA
CDR3: CASSDRGTDTQYF
DNA: TGTGCCAGCAGCGACAGGGGCACAGATACGCAGTATTTT

V: TRBV7-9
D: NA
J: TRBJ2-7
size: few
CDR3: CASSLLDYVEQYF
DNA: TGTGCCAGCAGCTTACTGGACTACGTAGAGCAGTACTTC

V: TRBV7-9
D: TRBD2
J: TRBJ2-2
size: NA
CDR3: CASSLVTSAGELFF
DNA: TGTGCCAGCAGCTTAGTAACTAGCGCCGGGGAGCTGTTTTTT

V: TRBV12-3/TRBV12-4
D: NA
J: TRBJ2-7
size: NA
CDR3: CASSLGPSPYEQYF
DNA: TGTGCCAGCAGTTTAGGACCGAGTCCTTACGAGCAGTACTTC

V: TRBV12-3/TRBV12-4
D: NA
J: TRBJ1-6
size: few
CDR3: CASAEGGVDLGSPLHF
DNA: TGTGCCAGCGCGGAAGGAGGGGTAGACTTAGGGTCACCCCTCCACTTT

V: TRBV7-9
D: TRBD1
J: TRBJ1-2
size: NA
CDR3: CASSPGTGRNYGYTF
DNA: TGTGCCAGCAGCCCGGGGACAGGGAGAAACTATGGCTACACCTTC

V: TRBV25-1
D: NA
J: TRBJ2-7
size: NA
CDR3: CASSARGTLLGYEQYF
DNA: TGTGCCAGCAGTGCCAGGGGCACCCTCTTAGGCTACGAGCAGTACTTC

V: TRBV7-9
D: NA
J: TRBJ2-1
size: NA
CDR3: CASSSPPGGDSYNEQFF
DNA: TGTGCCAGCAGCTCTCCTCCTGGCGGGGACTCCTACAATGAGCAGTTCTTC

V: TRBV19
D: NA
J: TRBJ2-2
size: NA
CDR3: CASSIASTPGELFF
DNA: TGTGCCAGTAGTATAGCAAGTACCCCCGGGGAGCTGTTTTTT

V: TRBV7-6
D: TRBD2
J: TRBJ2-2
size: many
CDR3: CASSPRIAGEAGTGELFF
DNA: TGTGCCAGCAGCCCGCGAATAGCGGGAGAAGCGGGCACCGGGGAGCTGTTTTTT

V: TRBV3-1
D: NA
J: TRBJ1-3
size: NA
CDR3: CASSQEGRIGGLSDGNTIYF
DNA: TGTGCCAGCAGCCAAGAGGGGCGCATAGGCGGCCTCTCTGATGGAAACACCATATATTTT

V: TRBV7-3
D: NA
J: TRBJ2-3
size: NA
CDR3: CASSLTLGDPFADTQYF
DNA: TGTGCCAGCAGCTTAACGCTGGGGGATCCTTTCGCAGATACGCAGTATTTT

V: TRBV7-9
D: TRBD2
J: TRBJ2-7
size: NA
CDR3: CASSSETSGIYEQYF
DNA: TGTGCCAGCAGCTCTGAGACTAGCGGGATCTACGAGCAGTACTTC

V: TRBV5-1
D: TRBD2
J: TRBJ2-7
size: many
CDR3: CASSLETSGRAGSYEQYF
DNA: TGCGCCAGCAGCTTGGAAACTAGCGGGAGGGCCGGGTCCTACGAGCAGTACTTC

V: TRBV19
D: NA
J: TRBJ1-5
size: few
CDR3: CASRPGPPGSNQPQHF
DNA: TGTGCCAGCCGCCCCGGGCCGCCCGGAAGCAATCAGCCCCAGCATTTT

V: TRBV27
D: NA
J: TRBJ2-7
size: few
CDR3: CASSLVRERTYEQYF
DNA: TGTGCCAGCAGTTTAGTGAGGGAGAGAACCTACGAGCAGTACTTC

V: TRBV12-3/TRBV12-4
D: TRBD2
J: TRBJ2-1
size: NA
CDR3: CASSYGLAVYNEQFF
DNA: TGTGCCAGCAGTTACGGACTAGCGGTCTACAATGAGCAGTTCTTC

V: TRBV6-1
D: NA
J: TRBJ2-7
size: NA
CDR3: CASSERWQEQYF
DNA: TGTGCCAGCAGTGAACGGTGGCAAGAGCAGTACTTC

V: TRBV19
D: NA
J: TRBJ2-1
size: few
CDR3: CASSDYYNEQFF
DNA: TGTGCCAGTTCGGACTATTACAATGAGCAGTTCTTC

V: TRBV6-1
D: TRBD1
J: TRBJ1-4
size: NA
CDR3: CASSDTGGNEKLFF
DNA: TGTGCCAGCAGTGATACAGGGGGGAATGAAAAACTGTTTTTT

V: TRBV7-9
D: NA
J: TRBJ2-5
size: NA
CDR3: CASSTSEGLYLQETQYF
DNA: TGTGCCAGCAGCACCTCCGAGGGTCTATACCTTCAAGAGACCCAGTACTTC

V: TRBV28
D: NA
J: TRBJ2-1
size: medium-sized
CDR3: CASSSQGFSYNEQFF
DNA: TGTGCCAGCAGTTCCCAGGGATTCTCCTACAATGAGCAGTTCTTC

V: TRBV7-8
D: NA
J: TRBJ2-1
size: many
CDR3: CASSLERLGGPNNEQFF
DNA: TGTGCCAGCAGCTTAGAAAGGTTAGGGGGGCCTAACAATGAGCAGTTCTTC

V: TRBV4-1
D: TRBD2
J: TRBJ2-3
size: few
CDR3: CASSQVQAGNTDTQYF
DNA: TGCGCCAGCAGCCAAGTTCAAGCGGGGAACACAGATACGCAGTATTTT

V: TRBV15
D: NA
J: TRBJ2-7
size: NA
CDR3: CATSRDLIYEQYF
DNA: TGTGCCACCAGCAGAGATTTAATCTACGAGCAGTACTTC

V: TRBV28
D: TRBD2
J: TRBJ2-2
size: many
CDR3: CASSPQASGRHTGELFF
DNA: TGTGCCAGCAGTCCCCAGGCCAGCGGGAGACATACCGGGGAGCTGTTTTTT

V: TRBV7-9
D: TRBD1
J: TRBJ2-5
size: NA
CDR3: CASSLSRGGRPGETQYF
DNA: TGTGCCAGCAGCTTATCTAGAGGGGGCAGGCCCGGGGAGACCCAGTACTTC

V: TRBV12-3/TRBV12-4
D: TRBD1
J: TRBJ2-3
size: NA
CDR3: CASSSPTGAVPWTDTQYF
DNA: TGTGCCAGCAGTTCTCCAACAGGGGCCGTCCCTTGGACAGATACGCAGTATTTT

V: TRBV2
D: TRBD1
J: TRBJ2-6
size: few
CDR3: CASNRGPRDREATGANVLTF
DNA: TGTGCCAGCAATAGAGGCCCCCGGGACAGGGAAGCCACTGGGGCCAACGTCCTGACTTTC

V: TRBV4-1
D: NA
J: TRBJ1-6
size: few
CDR3: CASSQEVMRNSPLHF
DNA: TGTGCCAGCAGCCAAGAGGTCATGAGAAATTCACCCCTCCACTTT

V: TRBV29-1
D: TRBD1
J: TRBJ1-1
size: many
CDR3: CSVEGQGWNTEAFF
DNA: TGCAGCGTTGAGGGACAGGGTTGGAACACTGAAGCTTTCTTT

V: TRBV7-2
D: NA
J: TRBJ2-3
size: few
CDR3: CASSYRASGDTQYF
DNA: TGTGCCAGCAGCTACCGAGCCTCGGGAGATACGCAGTATTTT

V: TRBV7-3
D: NA
J: TRBJ2-7
size: few
CDR3: CASSLEPNGGGEQYF
DNA: TGTGCCAGCAGCTTAGAACCTAATGGCGGAGGGGAGCAGTACTTC

V: TRBV7-8
D: TRBD2
J: TRBJ2-1
size: NA
CDR3: CASSFPFLAGGTGNEQFF
DNA: TGTGCCAGCAGCTTTCCCTTTCTAGCGGGGGGGACTGGCAATGAGCAGTTCTTC

V: TRBV18
D: NA
J: TRBJ2-1
size: NA
CDR3: CASSLVHVYNEQFF
DNA: TGTGCCAGCTCCCTGGTACATGTCTACAATGAGCAGTTCTTC

V: TRBV7-8
D: NA
J: TRBJ2-1
size: NA
CDR3: CASSPSSLFSEQFF
DNA: TGTGCCAGCAGCCCCTCTTCTCTGTTTAGTGAGCAGTTCTTC

V: TRBV7-2
D: NA
J: TRBJ1-3
size: many
CDR3: CASSLGTVGRSGNTIYF
DNA: TGTGCCAGCAGCTTAGGGACAGTAGGGCGCTCTGGAAACACCATATATTTT

V: TRBV7-9
D: NA
J: TRBJ1-1
size: NA
CDR3: CASSFPTGSEAFF
DNA: TGTGCCAGCAGCTTCCCGACTGGTTCTGAAGCTTTCTTT

V: TRBV7-2
D: NA
J: TRBJ1-1
size: many
CDR3: CASSPRVRLDTEAFF
DNA: TGTGCCAGCAGCCCTAGGGTCCGACTGGACACTGAAGCTTTCTTT

V: TRBV2
D: TRBD1
J: TRBJ1-5
size: few
CDR3: CASSPDRVGVQPQHF
DNA: TGTGCCAGCAGTCCGGACAGGGTGGGGGTGCAGCCCCAGCATTTT

V: TRBV7-2
D: TRBD1
J: TRBJ1-4
size: NA
CDR3: CASSQGNRGLTNEKLFF
DNA: TGTGCCAGCAGCCAAGGGAACAGGGGGCTTACTAATGAAAAACTGTTTTTT